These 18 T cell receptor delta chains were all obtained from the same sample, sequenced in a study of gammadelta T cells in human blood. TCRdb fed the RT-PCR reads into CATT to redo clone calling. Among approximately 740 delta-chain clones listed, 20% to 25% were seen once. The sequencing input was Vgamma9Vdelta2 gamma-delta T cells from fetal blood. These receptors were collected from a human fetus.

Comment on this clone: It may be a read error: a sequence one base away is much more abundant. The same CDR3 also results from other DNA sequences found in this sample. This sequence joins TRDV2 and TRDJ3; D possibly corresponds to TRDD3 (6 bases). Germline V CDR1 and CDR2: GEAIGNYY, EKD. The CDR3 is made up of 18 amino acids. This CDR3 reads CACDTWGRLSWDTRQMFF. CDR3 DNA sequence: TGTGCCTGTGACACCTGGGGGCGGCTCTCCTGGGACACCCGACAGATGTTTTTT.

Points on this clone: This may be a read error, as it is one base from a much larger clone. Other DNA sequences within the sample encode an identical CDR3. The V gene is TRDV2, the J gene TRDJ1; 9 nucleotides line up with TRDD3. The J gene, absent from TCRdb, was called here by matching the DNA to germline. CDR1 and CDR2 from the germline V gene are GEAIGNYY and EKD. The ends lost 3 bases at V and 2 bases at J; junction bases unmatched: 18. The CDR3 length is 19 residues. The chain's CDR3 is CACDPLGSGDTGYTDKLIF. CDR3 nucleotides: TGTGCCTGTGACCCCCTGGGCTCGGGGGATACCGGGTATACCGATAAACTCATCTTT.

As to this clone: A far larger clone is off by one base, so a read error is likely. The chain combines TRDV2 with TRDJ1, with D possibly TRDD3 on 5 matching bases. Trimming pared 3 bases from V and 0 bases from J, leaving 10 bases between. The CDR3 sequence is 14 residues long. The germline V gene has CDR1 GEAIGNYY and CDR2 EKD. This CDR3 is CACDVQGDTDKLIF. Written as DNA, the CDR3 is TGTGCCTGTGACGTACAGGGGGACACCGATAAACTCATCTTT.

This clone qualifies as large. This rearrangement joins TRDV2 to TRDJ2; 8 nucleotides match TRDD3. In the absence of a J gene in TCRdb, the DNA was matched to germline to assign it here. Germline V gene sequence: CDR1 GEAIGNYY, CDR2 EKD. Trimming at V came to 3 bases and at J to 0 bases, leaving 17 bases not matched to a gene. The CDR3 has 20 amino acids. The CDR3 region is CACDPAAYWGSTALTAQLFF. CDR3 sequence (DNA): TGTGCCTGTGACCCCGCGGCCTACTGGGGGTCGACCGCTTTGACAGCACAACTCTTCTTT.

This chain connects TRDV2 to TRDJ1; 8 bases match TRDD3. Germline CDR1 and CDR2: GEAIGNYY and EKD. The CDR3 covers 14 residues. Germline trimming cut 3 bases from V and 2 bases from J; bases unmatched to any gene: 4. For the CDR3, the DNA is TGTGCCTGTGACCGACTGGGGGGAACCGATAAACTCATCTTT. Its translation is CACDRLGGTDKLIF.

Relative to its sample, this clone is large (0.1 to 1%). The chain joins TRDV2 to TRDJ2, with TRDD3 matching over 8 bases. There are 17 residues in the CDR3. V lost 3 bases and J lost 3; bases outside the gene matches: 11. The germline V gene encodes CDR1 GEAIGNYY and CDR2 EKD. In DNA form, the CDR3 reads TGTGCCTGTGACCAACTGGGGGCCGAGAGGGTGACAGCACAACTCTTCTTT. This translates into CACDQLGAERVTAQLFF.

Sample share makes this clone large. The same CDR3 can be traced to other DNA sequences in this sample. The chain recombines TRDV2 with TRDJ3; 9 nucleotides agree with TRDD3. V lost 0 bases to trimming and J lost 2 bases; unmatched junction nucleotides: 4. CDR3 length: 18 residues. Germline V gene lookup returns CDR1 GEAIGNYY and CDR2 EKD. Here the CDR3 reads CACDTLLGDTWDTRQMFF. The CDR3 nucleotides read TGTGCCTGTGACACCCTACTGGGGGACACCTGGGACACCCGACAGATGTTTTTC.

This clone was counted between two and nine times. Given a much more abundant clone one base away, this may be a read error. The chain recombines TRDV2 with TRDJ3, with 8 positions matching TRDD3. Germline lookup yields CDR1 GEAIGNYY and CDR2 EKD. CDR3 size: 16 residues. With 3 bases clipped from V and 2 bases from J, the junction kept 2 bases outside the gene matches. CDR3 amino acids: CACDPWGTWDTRQMFF. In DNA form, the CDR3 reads TGTGCCTGTGACCCCTGGGGGACCTGGGACACCCGACAGATGTTTTTC.

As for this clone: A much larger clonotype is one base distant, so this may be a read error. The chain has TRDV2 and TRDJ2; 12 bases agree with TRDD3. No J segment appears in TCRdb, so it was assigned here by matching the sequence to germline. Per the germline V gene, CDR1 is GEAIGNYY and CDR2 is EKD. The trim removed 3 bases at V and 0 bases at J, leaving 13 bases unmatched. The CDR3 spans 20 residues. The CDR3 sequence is CACDSLTGGYPYALTAQLFF. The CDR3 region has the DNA TGTGCCTGTGACTCGCTGACTGGGGGATACCCTTATGCTTTGACAGCACAACTCTTCTTT.

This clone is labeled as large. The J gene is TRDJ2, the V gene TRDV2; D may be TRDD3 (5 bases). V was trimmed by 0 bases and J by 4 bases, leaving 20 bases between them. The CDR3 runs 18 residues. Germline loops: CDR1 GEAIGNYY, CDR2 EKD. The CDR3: CACDTGGGSLLETAQLFF. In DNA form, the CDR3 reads TGTGCCTGTGACACCGGCGGGGGTTCCCTGCTCGAGACAGCACAACTCTTCTTT.

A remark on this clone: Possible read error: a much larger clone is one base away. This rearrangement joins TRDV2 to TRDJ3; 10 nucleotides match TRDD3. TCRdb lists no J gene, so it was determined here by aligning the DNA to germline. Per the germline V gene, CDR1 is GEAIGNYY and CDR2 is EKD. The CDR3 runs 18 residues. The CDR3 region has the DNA TGTGCCCGTGACACCGGGGGATACGGCTCCTGGGACACCCGACAGATGTTTTTC. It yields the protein CARDTGGYGSWDTRQMFF.

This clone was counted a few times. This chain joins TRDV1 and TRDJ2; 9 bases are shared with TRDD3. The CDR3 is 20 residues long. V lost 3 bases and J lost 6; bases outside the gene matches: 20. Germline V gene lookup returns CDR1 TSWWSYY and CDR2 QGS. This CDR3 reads CALGELYGTGDTPLSAQLFF. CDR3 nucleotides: TGTGCTCTTGGGGAGCTCTACGGGACTGGGGATACGCCTCTTTCAGCACAACTCTTCTTT.

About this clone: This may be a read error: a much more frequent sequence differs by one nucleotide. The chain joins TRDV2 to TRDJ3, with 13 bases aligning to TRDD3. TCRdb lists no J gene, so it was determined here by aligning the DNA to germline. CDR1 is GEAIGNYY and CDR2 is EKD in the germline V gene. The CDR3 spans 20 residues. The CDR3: CARDSTGGYASSWDTRQMFF. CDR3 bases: TGTGCCCGTGACTCGACTGGGGGATACGCCAGCTCCTGGGACACCCGACAGATGTTTTTC.

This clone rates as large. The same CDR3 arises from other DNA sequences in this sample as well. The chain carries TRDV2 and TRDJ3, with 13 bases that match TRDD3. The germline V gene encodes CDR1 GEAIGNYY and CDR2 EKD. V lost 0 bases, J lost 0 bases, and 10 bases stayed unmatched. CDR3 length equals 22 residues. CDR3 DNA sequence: TGTGCCTGTGACACCGTAGTACTGGGGGATACGAAAGGCTCCTGGGACACCCGACAGATGTTTTTC. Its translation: CACDTVVLGDTKGSWDTRQMFF.

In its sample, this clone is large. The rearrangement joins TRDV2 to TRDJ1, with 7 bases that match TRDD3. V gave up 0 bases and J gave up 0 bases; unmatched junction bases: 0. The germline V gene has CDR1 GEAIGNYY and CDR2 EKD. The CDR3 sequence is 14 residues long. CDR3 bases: TGTGCCTGTGACACCGGGGGATACACCGATAAACTCATCTTT. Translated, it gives CACDTGGYTDKLIF.

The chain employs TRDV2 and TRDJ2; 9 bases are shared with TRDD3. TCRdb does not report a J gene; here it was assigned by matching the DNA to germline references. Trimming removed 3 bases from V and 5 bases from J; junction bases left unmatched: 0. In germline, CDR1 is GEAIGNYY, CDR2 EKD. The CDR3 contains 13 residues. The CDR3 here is CACDWGITAQLFF. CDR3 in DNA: TGTGCCTGTGACTGGGGGATAACAGCACAACTCTTCTTT.

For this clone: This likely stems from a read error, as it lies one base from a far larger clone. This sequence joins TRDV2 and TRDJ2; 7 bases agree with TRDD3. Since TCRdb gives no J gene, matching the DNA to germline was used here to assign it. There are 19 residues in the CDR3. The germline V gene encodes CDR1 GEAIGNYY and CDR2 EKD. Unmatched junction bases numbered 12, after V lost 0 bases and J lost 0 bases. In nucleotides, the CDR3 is TGTGCCTGTGACACCGTGGTTTGGGGGAGGGATACTTTGACAGCACAACTCTTCTTT. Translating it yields CACDTVVWGRDTLTAQLFF.

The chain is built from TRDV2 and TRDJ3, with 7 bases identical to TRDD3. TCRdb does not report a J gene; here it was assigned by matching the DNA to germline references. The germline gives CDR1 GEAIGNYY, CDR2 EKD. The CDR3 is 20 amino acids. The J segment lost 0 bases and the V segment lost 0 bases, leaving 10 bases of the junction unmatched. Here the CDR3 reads CACDTVGDMRSSWDTRQMFF. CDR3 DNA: TGTGCCTGTGACACCGTCGGGGATATGCGGAGCTCCTGGGACACCCGACAGATGTTTTTC.